This entry features one T cell receptor (beta chain) sequence. The target antigen is unknown. Two oligonucleotides, mixed equimolar, formed the beta constant-region primer covering TRBC1 and TRBC2. TCRdb fed the UMI-ligation and nested PCR reads into MiXCR, producing one record per CDR3 protein. The repertoire holds about 85,000 distinct CDR3 sequences, with around 13% as singletons. The data were taken from a study of naive and memory T cell subsets. Broader study findings: No ground truth validated the naive and memory repertoire findings. Gini index rose across naive, CM, EM and EMRA in CD4 and CD8. RNA-based TCR counts may shift with T cell activation and differentiation.

This CDR3 contains 14 residues. Trimming stripped 4 bases from V and 2 bases from J, with 9 bases between. The germline V gene has CDR1 MNHNS and CDR2 SASEGT. The source of this sequence is a human donor in good health. The V and J genes are TRBV6-1 and TRBJ1-5; D is unresolved. Sequenced material: central memory CD4+ T cells from blood. CDR3 coding DNA: TGTGCCAGCAGTGCCACAAGGGGCAATCAGCCCCAGCATTTT. Its protein is CASSATRGNQPQHF.